This TCR beta chain is drawn from a study of a mutant IDH1 vaccine in newly diagnosed glioma. The data were produced by immunoSEQ multiplex PCR, yet TCRdb's version contains in-frame clones alone and is incomplete. The table records 60,000 to 75,000 clones, 65% to 85% of them present only once. The time point denotes: baseline, week 1 (first vaccination visit). Treatment described: pre-vaccination baseline after standard-of-care therapy. CDR1 MRHNA and CDR2 SNTAGT come from the germline V gene. Losses at the gene ends were 4 bases for V and 4 bases for J; bases not matched to a gene: 4. This CDR3 comprises 14 residues.

Sequenced material: peripheral blood mononuclear cells (PBMCs), taken from a glioma patient treated with radiotherapy, temozolomide or both. The chain links TRBV6-4 to TRBJ1-3; 7 nucleotides match TRBD1. The TCR originated in a woman aged 18-29 years with glioma. Some clones in this sample may be carry-over from other donors' samples. CDR3 in amino acids: CASSAETGGNTIYF. CDR3 nucleotides: TGTGCCAGCAGTGCCGAGACAGGGGGAAACACCATATATTTT.